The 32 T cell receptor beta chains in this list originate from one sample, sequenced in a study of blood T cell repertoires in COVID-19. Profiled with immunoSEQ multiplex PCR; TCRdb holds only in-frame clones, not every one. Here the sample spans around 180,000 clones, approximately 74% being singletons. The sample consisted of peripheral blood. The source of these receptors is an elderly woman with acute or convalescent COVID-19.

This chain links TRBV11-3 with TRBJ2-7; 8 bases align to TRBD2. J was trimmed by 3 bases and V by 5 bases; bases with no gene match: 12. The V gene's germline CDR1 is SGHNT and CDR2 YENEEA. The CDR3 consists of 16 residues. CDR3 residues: CASSHWYREGLYEQYF. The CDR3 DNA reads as TGTGCCAGCAGCCATTGGTATCGGGAGGGCCTCTACGAGCAGTACTTC.

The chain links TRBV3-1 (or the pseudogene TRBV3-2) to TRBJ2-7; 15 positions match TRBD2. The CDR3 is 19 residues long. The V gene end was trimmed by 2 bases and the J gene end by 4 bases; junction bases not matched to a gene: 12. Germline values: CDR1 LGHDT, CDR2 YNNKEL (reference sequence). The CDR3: CASSQPPGLAGGITYEQYF. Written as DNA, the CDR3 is TGTGCCAGCAGCCAACCACCGGGACTAGCGGGAGGAATCACTTACGAGCAGTACTTC.

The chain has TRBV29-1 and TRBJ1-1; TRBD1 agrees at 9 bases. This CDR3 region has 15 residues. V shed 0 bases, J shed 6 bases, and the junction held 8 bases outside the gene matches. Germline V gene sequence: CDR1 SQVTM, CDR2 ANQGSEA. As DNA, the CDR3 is TGCAGCGTTGAAGAATCAGGGACAGGGTCCCCTGAAGCTTTCTTT. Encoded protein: CSVEESGTGSPEAFF.

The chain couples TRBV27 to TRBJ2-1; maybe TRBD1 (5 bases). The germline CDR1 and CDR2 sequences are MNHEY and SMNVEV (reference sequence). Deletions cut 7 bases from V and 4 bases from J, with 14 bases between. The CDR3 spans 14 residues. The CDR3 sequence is CASKTYDSYNEQFF. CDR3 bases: TGTGCCAGCAAAACCTATGACAGTTACAATGAGCAGTTCTTC.

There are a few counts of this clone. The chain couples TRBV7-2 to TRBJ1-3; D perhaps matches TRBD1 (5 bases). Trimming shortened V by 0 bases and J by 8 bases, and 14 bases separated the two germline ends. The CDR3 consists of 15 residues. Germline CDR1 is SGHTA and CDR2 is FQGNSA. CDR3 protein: CASSLAGGNDYTIYF. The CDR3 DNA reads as TGTGCCAGCAGCTTAGCGGGGGGGAACGACTACACCATATATTTT. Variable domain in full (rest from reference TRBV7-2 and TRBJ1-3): GAGVSQSPSNKVTEKGKDVELRCDPISGHTALYWYRQSLGQGLEFLIYFQGNSAPDKSGLPSDRFSAERTGGSVSTLTIQRTQQEDSAVYLCASSLAGGNDYTIYFGEGSWLTVV.

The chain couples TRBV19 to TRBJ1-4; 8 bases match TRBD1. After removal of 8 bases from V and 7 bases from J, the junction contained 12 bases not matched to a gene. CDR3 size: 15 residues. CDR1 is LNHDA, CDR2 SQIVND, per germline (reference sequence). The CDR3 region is CASGGLGGTGEKLFF. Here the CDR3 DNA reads TGTGCCAGTGGAGGGTTAGGCGGGACAGGTGAAAAACTGTTTTTT.

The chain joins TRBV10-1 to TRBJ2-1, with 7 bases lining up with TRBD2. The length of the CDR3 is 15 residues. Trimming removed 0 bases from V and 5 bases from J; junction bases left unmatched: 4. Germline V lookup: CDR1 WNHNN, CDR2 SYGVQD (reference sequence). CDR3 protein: CASSESSSGNNEQFF. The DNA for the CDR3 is TGCGCCAGCAGTGAGTCGTCTAGCGGTAACAATGAGCAGTTCTTC.

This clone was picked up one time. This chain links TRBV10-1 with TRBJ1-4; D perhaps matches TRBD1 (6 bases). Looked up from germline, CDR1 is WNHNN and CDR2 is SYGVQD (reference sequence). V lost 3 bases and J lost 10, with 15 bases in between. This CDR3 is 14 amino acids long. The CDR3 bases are TGCGCCAGCAGTGACCAGGGGCGGAAGGGAAAACTGTTTTTT. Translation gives CASSDQGRKGKLFF.

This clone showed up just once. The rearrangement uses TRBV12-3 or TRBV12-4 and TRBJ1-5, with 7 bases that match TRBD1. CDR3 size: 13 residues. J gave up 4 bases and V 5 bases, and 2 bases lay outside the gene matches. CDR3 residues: CASSGTENQPQHF. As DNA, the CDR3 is TGTGCCAGCAGTGGGACAGAAAATCAGCCCCAGCATTTT.

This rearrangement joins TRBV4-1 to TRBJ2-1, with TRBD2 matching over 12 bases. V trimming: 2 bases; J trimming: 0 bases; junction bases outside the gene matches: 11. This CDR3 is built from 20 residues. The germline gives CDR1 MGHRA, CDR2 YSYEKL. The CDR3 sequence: CASSQKDTSGRLVSYNEQFF. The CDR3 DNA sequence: TGCGCCAGCAGCCAAAAAGATACTAGCGGGAGGTTAGTCTCCTACAATGAGCAGTTCTTC.

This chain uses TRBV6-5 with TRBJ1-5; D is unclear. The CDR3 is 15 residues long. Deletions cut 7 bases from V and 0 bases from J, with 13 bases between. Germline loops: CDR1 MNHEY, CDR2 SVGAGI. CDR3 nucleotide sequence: TGTGCCAGCAAGGAGCTACCTTATAGCAATCAGCCCCAGCATTTT. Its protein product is CASKELPYSNQPQHF.

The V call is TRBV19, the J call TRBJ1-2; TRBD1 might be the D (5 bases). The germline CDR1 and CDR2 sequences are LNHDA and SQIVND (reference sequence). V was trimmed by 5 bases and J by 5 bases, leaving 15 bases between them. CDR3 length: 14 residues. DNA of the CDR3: TGTGCCAGTAGTTCCCCCAGGGTATCGTATGGCTACACCTTC. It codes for CASSSPRVSYGYTF. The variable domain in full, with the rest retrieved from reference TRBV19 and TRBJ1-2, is DGGITQSPKYLFRKEGQNVTLSCEQNLNHDAMYWYRQDPGQGLRLIYYSQIVNDFQKGDIAEGYSVSREKKESFPLTVTSAQKNPTAFYLCASSSPRVSYGYTFGSGTRLTVV.

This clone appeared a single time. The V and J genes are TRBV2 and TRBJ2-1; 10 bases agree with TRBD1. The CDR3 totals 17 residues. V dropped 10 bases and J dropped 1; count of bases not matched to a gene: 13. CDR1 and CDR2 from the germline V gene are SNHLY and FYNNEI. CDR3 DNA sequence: TGTGCCACCGACGGGACAGGGGATCGGAGTTCCTACAATGAGCAGTTCTTC. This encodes CATDGTGDRSSYNEQFF.

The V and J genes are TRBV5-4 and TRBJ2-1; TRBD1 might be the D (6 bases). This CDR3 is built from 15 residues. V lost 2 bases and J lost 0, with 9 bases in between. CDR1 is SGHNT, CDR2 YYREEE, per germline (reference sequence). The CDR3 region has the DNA TGTGCCAGCAGCTTCATACAGGGCTCCTACAATGAGCAGTTCTTC. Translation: CASSFIQGSYNEQFF.

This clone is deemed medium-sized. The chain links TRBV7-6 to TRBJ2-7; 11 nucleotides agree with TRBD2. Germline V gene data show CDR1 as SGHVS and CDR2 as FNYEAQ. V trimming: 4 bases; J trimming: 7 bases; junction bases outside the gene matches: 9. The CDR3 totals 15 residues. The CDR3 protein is CASSSNLAGGEEQYF. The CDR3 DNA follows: TGTGCCAGCAGCTCGAATCTAGCGGGAGGCGAGGAGCAGTACTTC.

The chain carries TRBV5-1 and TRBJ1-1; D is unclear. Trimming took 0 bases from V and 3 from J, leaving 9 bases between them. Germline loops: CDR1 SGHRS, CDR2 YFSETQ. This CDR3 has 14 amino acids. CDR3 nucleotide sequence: TGCGCCAGCAGCTTGGGTCGGGGTGACACTGAAGCTTTCTTT. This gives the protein CASSLGRGDTEAFF.

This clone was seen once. The CDR3 bases are TGTGCCAGCAGCTCCGTGGGGGGGACTGAAGCTTTCTTT. This gives the protein CASSSVGGTEAFF. This sequence joins TRBV11-2 and TRBJ1-1; D is perhaps TRBD1 (5 bases). This CDR3 spans 13 amino acids. Germline V gene data show CDR1 as SGHAT and CDR2 as FQNNGV. The ends were cut back, 4 bases at V and 5 bases at J, with 11 bases in the middle.

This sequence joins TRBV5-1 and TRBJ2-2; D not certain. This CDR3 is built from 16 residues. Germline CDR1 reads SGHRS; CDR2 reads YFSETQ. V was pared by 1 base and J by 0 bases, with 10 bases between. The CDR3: CASSLYLSSNTGELFF. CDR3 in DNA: TGCGCCAGCAGCTTGTATCTATCCTCGAACACCGGGGAGCTGTTTTTT.

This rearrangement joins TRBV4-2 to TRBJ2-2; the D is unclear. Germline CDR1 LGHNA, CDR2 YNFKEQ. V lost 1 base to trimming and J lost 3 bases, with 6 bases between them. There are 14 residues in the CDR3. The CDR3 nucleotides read TGTGCCAGCAGCCAAGTCCGGGACACCGGGGAGCTGTTTTTT. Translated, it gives CASSQVRDTGELFF.

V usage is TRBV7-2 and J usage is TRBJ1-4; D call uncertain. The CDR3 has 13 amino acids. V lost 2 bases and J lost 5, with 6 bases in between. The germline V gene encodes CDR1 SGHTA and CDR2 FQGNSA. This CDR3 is CASSLTVNEKLFF. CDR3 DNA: TGTGCCAGCAGCTTAACAGTAAATGAAAAACTGTTTTTT.

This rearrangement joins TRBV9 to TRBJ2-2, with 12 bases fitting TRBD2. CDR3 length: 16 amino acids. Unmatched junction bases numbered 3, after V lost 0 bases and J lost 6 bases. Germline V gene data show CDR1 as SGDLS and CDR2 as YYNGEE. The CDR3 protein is CASSVGLAGVPGELFF. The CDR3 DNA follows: TGTGCCAGCAGCGTAGGACTAGCGGGAGTCCCCGGGGAGCTGTTTTTT.

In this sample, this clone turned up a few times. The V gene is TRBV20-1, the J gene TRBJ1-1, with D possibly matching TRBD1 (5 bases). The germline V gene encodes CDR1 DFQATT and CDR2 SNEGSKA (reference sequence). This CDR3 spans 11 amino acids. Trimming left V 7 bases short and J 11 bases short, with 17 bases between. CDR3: CSGRREGSAFF. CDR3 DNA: TGCAGTGGACGGAGGGAGGGGTCGGCTTTCTTT.

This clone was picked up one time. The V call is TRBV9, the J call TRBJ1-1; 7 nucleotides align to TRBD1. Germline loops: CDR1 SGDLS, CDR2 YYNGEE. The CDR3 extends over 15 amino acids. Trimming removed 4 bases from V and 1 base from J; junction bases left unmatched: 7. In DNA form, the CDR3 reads TGTGCCAGCAGCTTGGGGGGACAGCGGAACACTGAAGCTTTCTTT. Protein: CASSLGGQRNTEAFF.

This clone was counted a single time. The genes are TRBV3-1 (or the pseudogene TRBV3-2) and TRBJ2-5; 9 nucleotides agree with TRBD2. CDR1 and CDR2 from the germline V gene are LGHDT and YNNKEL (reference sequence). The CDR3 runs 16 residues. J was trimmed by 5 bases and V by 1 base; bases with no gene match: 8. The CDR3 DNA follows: TGTGCCAGCAGCCAAGTTTTGCGGGAGGGCCTGGAGACCCAGTACTTC. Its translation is CASSQVLREGLETQYF.

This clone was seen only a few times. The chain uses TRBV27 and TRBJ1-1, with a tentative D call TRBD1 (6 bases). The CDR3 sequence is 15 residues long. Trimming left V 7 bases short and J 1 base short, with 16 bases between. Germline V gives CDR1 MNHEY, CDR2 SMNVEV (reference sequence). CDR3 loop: CASTQTGNWNTEAFF. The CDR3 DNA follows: TGTGCCAGCACCCAAACAGGGAATTGGAACACTGAAGCTTTCTTT.

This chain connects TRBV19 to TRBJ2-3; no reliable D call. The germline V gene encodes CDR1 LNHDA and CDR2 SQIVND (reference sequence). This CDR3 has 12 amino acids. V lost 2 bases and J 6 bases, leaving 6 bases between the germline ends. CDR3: CASSINFDTQYF. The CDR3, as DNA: TGTGCCAGTAGTATAAACTTCGATACGCAGTATTTT.

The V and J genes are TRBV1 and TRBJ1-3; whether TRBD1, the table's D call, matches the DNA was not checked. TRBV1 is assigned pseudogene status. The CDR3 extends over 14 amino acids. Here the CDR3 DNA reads TGCACCAGCAGCCCAGGACAGAATGGAAACACCATATATTTT. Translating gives CTSSPGQNGNTIYF.

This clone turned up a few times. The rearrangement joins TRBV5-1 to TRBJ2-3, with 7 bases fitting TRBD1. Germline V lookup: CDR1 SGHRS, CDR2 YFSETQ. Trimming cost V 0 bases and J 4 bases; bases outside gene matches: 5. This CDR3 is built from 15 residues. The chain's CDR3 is CASSLDRGFADTQYF. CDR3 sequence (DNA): TGCGCCAGCAGCTTGGACAGGGGTTTCGCAGATACGCAGTATTTT. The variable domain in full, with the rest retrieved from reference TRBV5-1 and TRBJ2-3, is KAGVTQTPRYLIKTRGQQVTLSCSPISGHRSVSWYQQTPGQGLQFLFEYFSETQRNKGNFPGRFSGRQFSNSRSEMNVSTLELGDSALYLCASSLDRGFADTQYFGPGTRLTVL.

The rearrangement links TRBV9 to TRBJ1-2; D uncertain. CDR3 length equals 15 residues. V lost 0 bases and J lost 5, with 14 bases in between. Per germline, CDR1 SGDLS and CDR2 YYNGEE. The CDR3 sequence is CASSVAQLGKYGYTF. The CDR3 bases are TGTGCCAGCAGCGTAGCCCAACTAGGGAAATATGGCTACACCTTC.

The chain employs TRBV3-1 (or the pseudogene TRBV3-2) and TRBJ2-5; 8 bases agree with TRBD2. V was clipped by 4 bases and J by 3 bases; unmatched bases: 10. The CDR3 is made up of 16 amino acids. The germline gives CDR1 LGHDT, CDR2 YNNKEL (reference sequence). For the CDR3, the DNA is TGTGCCAGCAGCCCGCCGTGGGCGGGAGGTAAAGAGACCCAGTACTTC. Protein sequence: CASSPPWAGGKETQYF.

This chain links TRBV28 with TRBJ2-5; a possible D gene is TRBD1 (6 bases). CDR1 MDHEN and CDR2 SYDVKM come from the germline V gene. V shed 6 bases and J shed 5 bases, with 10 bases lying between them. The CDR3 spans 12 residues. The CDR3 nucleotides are TGTGCCAGCAGCCCAGGGGATGAGACCCAGTACTTC. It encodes CASSPGDETQYF.

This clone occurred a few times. The CDR3 here is CASSTQQVGSYNEQFF. The CDR3 coding sequence is TGTGCCAGCAGCACCCAACAGGTGGGCTCCTACAATGAGCAGTTCTTC. The gene calls are TRBV7-9 and TRBJ2-1; weak D call: TRBD1 (5 bases). Trimming took 5 bases from V and 0 from J, leaving 14 bases between them. CDR1 and CDR2 (germline): SEHNR, FQNEAQ (reference sequence). The CDR3 spans 16 residues.